This TCR beta chain was recovered during a study of control samples from healthy donors and cancer patients. Here immunoSEQ multiplex PCR was the method, and the copy in TCRdb shows in-frame clones only, minus some. Of about 250,000 clones detected, roughly 80% appear once; the ten largest clones hold roughly 14%. V shed 8 bases, J shed 1 base, and the junction held 11 bases outside the gene matches. Germline V gives CDR1 MNHNY, CDR2 SVGAGI (reference sequence). The length of the CDR3 is 16 residues. The rearrangement uses TRBV6-6 and TRBJ1-3; 7 nucleotides match TRBD1. The sequenced material came from PBMCs. This receptor was identified in an older woman with lung cancer. The CDR3 spells CASRKQGTPSGNTIYF. The CDR3 region has the DNA TGTGCCAGCCGAAAACAGGGGACTCCTTCTGGAAACACCATATATTTT.